The rows below give T cell receptor beta chains drawn from one sample of a study of cytomegalovirus exposure and HLA in healthy donors. Repertoires were generated with immunoSEQ multiplex PCR, while TCRdb's copy carries only in-frame clones and drops some. The profile shows about 150,000 clones, approximately 70% of them singletons. Sequenced: PBMCs. These receptors were collected from a woman aged 18-35 years in good health and CMV-seronegative. CDR3s include the opening cysteine and the closing phenylalanine or tryptophan.

V gene | CDR3 protein
TRBV5-4 | CASSLVGQSGEKLFF
TRBV18 | CASSPRGIDRGSPMVPVRYGYTF
TRBV11-2 | CASSLGRWGGEAFF
TRBV2 | CASNSRTEAFF
TRBV4-3 | CASSQEALVNTGELFF
TRBV7-2 | CASSSPSVHEQFF
TRBV7-2 | CASRDRQGNSYEQYF
TRBV9 | CASSVEARVNEQFF
TRBV10-3 | CAISESTAGGRTDTQYF
TRBV27 | CANSTGAGGEAFF
TRBV19 | CASSRQGAHGYTF
TRBV7-2 | CASSLGGPDQPQHF
TRBV6-6 | CASSYDRHSNTEAFF
TRBV7-9 | CASSLALGTHHEQYF
TRBV4-3 | CASSQDPNRAGNTIYF
TRBV5-4 | CASSWGQGGYYNEQFF
TRBV9 | CASSPSGDAKNIQYF
TRBV12-5 | CASGNRGETQYF
TRBV9 | CASSVGVGGFYNEQFF
TRBV7-3 | CASSATGNNEQFF
TRBV5-1 | CASSLTSGGSSSYNEQFF
TRBV29-1 | CSVYGVEAFF
TRBV19 | CASSISGLAQREPSSYNEQFF
TRBV2 | CASVADSNNQPQHF
TRBV18 | CASSEGLAIWDEQFF
TRBV4-2 | CASSQRGRGEIELFF
TRBV25-1 | CASSDRDRQAPGELFF
TRBV6-1 | CASSDYRTGNIIYF
TRBV19 | CASRERERNEQFF
TRBV7-2 | CASSLSRGGAYNEQFF
TRBV7-8 | CASSPTTVPRGMNTEAFF
TRBV2 | CASSPGQGNSNQPQHF
TRBV10-3 | CAISVGTSGDREQFF
TRBV7-3 | CASSQLAEETQYF
TRBV2 | CASIKQGVNTEAFF
TRBV7-8 | CASSRRLAGGGETQYF
TRBV11-2 | CASSKLAVNYEQYF
TRBV7-9 | CASRDPTEQKTQYF
TRBV28 | CASSLFSGANQPQHF
TRBV2 | CASRGAIGTSTDTQYF
TRBV28 | CASSPGHLTGANVLTF